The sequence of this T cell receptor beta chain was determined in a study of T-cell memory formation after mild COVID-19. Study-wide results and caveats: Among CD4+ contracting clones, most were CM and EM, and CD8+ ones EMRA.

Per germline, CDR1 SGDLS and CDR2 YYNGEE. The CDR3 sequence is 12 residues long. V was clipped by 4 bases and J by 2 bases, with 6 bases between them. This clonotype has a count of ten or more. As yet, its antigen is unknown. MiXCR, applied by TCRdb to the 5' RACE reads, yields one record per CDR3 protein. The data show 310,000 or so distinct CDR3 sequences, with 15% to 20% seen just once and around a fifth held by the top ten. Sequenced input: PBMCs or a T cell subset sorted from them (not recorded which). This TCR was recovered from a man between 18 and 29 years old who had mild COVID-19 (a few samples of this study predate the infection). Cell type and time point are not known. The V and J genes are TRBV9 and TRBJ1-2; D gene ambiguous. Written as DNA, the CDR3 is TGTGCCAGCAGCCCCGGGAACTATGGCTACACCTTC. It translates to CASSPGNYGYTF.